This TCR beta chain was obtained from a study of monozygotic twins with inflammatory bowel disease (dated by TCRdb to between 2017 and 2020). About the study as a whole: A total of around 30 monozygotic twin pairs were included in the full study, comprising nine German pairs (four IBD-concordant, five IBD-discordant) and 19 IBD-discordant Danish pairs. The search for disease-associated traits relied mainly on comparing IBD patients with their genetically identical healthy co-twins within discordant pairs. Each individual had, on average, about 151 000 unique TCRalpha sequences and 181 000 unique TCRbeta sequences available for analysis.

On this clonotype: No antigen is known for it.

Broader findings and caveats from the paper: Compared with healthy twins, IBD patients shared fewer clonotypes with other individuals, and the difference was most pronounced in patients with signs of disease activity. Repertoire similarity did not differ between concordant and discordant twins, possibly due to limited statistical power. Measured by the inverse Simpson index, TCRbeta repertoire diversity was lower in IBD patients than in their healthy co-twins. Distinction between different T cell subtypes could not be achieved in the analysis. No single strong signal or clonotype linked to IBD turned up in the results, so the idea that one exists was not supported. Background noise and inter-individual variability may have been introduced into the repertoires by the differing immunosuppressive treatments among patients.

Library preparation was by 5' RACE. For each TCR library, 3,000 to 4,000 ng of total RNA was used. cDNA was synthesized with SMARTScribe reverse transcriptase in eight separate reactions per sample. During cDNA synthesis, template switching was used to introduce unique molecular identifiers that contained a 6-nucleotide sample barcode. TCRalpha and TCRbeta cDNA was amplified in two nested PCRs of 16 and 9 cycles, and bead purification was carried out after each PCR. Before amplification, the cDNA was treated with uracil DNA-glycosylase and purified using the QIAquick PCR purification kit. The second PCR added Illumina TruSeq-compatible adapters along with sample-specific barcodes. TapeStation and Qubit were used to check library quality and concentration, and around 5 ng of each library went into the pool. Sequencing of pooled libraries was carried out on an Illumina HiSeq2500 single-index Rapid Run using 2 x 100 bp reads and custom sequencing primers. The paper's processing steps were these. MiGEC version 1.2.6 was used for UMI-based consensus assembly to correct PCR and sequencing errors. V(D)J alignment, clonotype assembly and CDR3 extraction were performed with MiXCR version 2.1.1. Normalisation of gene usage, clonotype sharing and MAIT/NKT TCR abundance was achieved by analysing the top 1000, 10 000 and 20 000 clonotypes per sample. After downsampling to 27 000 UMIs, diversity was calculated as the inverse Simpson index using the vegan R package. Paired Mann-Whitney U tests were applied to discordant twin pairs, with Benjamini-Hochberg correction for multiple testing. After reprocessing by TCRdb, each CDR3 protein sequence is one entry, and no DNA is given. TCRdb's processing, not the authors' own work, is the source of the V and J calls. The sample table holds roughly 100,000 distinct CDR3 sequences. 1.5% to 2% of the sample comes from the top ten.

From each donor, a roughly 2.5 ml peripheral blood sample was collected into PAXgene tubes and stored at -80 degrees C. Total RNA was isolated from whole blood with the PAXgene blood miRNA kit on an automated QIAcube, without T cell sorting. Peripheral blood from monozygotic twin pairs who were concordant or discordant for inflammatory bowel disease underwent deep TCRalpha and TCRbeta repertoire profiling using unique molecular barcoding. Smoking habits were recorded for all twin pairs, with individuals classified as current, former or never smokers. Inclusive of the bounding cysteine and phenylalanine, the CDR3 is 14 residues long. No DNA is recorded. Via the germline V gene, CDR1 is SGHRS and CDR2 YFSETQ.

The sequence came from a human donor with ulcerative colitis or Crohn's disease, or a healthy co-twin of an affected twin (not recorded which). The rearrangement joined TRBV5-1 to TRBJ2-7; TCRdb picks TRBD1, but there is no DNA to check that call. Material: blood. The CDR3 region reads CASSPGQGIYEQYF.